Shown below are 19 T cell receptor beta chains from a single sample sequenced in a study of blood T cell repertoires in COVID-19. Repertoires were generated with immunoSEQ multiplex PCR, while TCRdb's copy carries only in-frame clones and drops some. The sample carries about 220,000 clones, around 86% recorded once. Sequencing input: PBMCs or T cells enriched from blood (not recorded which). The receptors derive from a woman aged 40 to 55 with acute COVID-19.

The chain is built from TRBV12-3 or TRBV12-4 and TRBJ1-1; possible D gene TRBD1, 5 bases. The CDR3 consists of 12 residues. The V gene lost 2 bases and the J gene lost 11 bases, with 12 bases spanning the gap. The CDR3 sequence is CASSLRAGEAFF. For the CDR3, the DNA is TGTGCCAGCAGTTTAAGAGCGGGGGAGGCTTTCTTT.

This chain uses TRBV27 with TRBJ1-1; TRBD1 might be the D (5 bases). CDR3 length: 16 residues. Per the germline V gene, CDR1 is MNHEY and CDR2 is SMNVEV (reference sequence). V was shortened by 1 base and J by 1 base, with 13 bases between the two germline ends. The chain's CDR3 is CASSLLVGEGNTEAFF. Here the CDR3 DNA reads TGTGCCAGCAGTTTATTAGTAGGGGAGGGGAACACTGAAGCTTTCTTT.

The rearrangement links TRBV7-9 to TRBJ1-3; TRBD1 is a possible D gene (5 bases). The length of the CDR3 is 16 residues. Germline CDR1 reads SEHNR; CDR2 reads FQNEAQ (reference sequence). Between the trimmed V and J ends, which lost 3 bases and 0 bases, there was a span of 12 bases. The CDR3 is CASSLYDGGSGNTIYF. The CDR3 region has the DNA TGTGCCAGCAGCTTGTACGACGGGGGCTCTGGAAACACCATATATTTT.

The chain combines TRBV12-5 with TRBJ1-2; D is unresolved. V lost 0 bases and J 2 bases, leaving 16 bases between the germline ends. CDR1 LGHNT and CDR2 FRNRAP come from the germline V gene. This CDR3 region has 17 residues. The CDR3 nucleotides read TGTGCTAGTGGTTTGGTACCGCTGCGAGAGGCCAACTATGGCTACACCTTC. Its protein is CASGLVPLREANYGYTF.

The J gene is TRBJ2-7, the V gene TRBV27; the D gene is possibly TRBD2 (6 bases). The length of the CDR3 is 15 residues. CDR1 and CDR2 from the germline V gene are MNHEY and SMNVEV (reference sequence). Trimming removed 5 bases from V and 0 bases from J, with 14 bases in between. CDR3: CASSIEAGRSYEQYF. The CDR3 DNA reads TGTGCCAGCAGTATAGAAGCGGGCCGCTCCTACGAGCAGTACTTC.

The chain carries TRBV5-1 and TRBJ2-7; D is unclear. The CDR3 loop spans 13 amino acids. The V end was cut by 0 bases, the J end by 2 bases, with 6 bases between. Per germline, CDR1 SGHRS and CDR2 YFSETQ. The CDR3 region is CASSLAPAYEQYV. For the CDR3, the DNA is TGCGCCAGCAGCTTGGCCCCAGCCTACGAGCAGTACGTC.

The rearrangement uses TRBV19 and TRBJ2-5; TRBD2 matches at 7 bases. The junction had 13 bases not matched to a gene; V was cut back by 3 bases and J by 3 bases. CDR3 length equals 17 residues. Germline V lookup: CDR1 LNHDA, CDR2 SQIVND (reference sequence). The CDR3 is CASSINAPGGSEETQYF. The CDR3 DNA sequence: TGTGCCAGTAGTATTAATGCCCCCGGCGGGAGTGAAGAGACCCAGTACTTC. The full variable domain, in which reference TRBV19 and TRBJ2-5 provide the parts outside the CDR3, is DGGITQSPKYLFRKEGQNVTLSCEQNLNHDAMYWYRQDPGQGLRLIYYSQIVNDFQKGDIAEGYSVSREKKESFPLTVTSAQKNPTAFYLCASSINAPGGSEETQYFGPGTRLLVL.

The J gene is TRBJ2-7, the V gene TRBV5-4; 7 bases map to TRBD1. After removal of 4 bases from V and 2 bases from J, the junction contained 9 bases not matched to a gene. The CDR3 is made up of 15 amino acids. CDR1 and CDR2 from the germline V gene are SGHNT and YYREEE (reference sequence). The CDR3 DNA reads as TGTGCCAGCAGCAAACCGGGACAGCGCGCCTACGAGCAGTACTTC. This sequence encodes CASSKPGQRAYEQYF.

This clone has more than one count but fewer than ten. V gene TRBV7-2 combines with J gene TRBJ1-1; D unresolved. V was pared by 7 bases and J by 2 bases, with 11 bases between. Looked up from germline, CDR1 is SGHTA and CDR2 is FQGNSA. The CDR3 has 13 amino acids. CDR3 DNA sequence: TGTGCCAGCACGAAGTCTACTAACACTGAAGCTTTCTTT. Protein product: CASTKSTNTEAFF. Together with reference TRBV7-2 and TRBJ1-1, the CDR3 gives the full variable domain: GAGVSQSPSNKVTEKGKDVELRCDPISGHTALYWYRQSLGQGLEFLIYFQGNSAPDKSGLPSDRFSAERTGGSVSTLTIQRTQQEDSAVYLCASTKSTNTEAFFGQGTRLTVV.

The chain joins TRBV24-1 to TRBJ2-2; 11 nucleotides line up with TRBD1. The CDR3 is 16 amino acids. Per the germline V gene, CDR1 is KGHDR and CDR2 is SFDVKD. Trimming cost V 3 bases and J 5 bases; bases outside gene matches: 4. The CDR3, as DNA: TGTGCCACCAGTGATGGGACAGGGGGTTATACCGGGGAGCTGTTTTTT. Residues: CATSDGTGGYTGELFF.

The chain uses TRBV9 and TRBJ2-5; TRBD2 aligns across 11 bases. From germline, CDR1 is SGDLS and CDR2 YYNGEE. The CDR3 totals 15 residues. Germline trimming cut 4 bases from V and 2 bases from J; bases unmatched to any gene: 4. As DNA, the CDR3 is TGTGCCAGCAGCTCACGGACTAGCGGGCAAGAGACCCAGTACTTC. It translates to CASSSRTSGQETQYF.

This chain joins TRBV18 and TRBJ2-2; 8 nucleotides agree with TRBD1. The J segment lost 3 bases and the V segment lost 6 bases, leaving 15 bases of the junction unmatched. The germline gives CDR1 KGHSH, CDR2 LQKENI. The CDR3 consists of 18 residues. The CDR3 nucleotides are TGTGCCAGCTCCCCAACCACGCAGGGGGCATCAGACACCGGGGAGCTGTTTTTT. This sequence encodes CASSPTTQGASDTGELFF.

The chain recombines TRBV15 with TRBJ1-2; 9 positions match TRBD1. The V gene's germline CDR1 is LNHNV and CDR2 YYDKDF (reference sequence). The CDR3 has 16 residues. Trimming at V came to 8 bases and at J to 7 bases, leaving 17 bases not matched to a gene. In DNA form, the CDR3 reads TGTGCCACCGGAACCTCTCCTGACAGGGGGTGGAGTGGCTACACCTTC. Protein product: CATGTSPDRGWSGYTF.

The chain combines TRBV19 with TRBJ1-2; TRBD1 aligns across 8 bases. CDR1 LNHDA and CDR2 SQIVND come from the germline V gene (reference sequence). CDR3 length: 12 residues. Losses at the gene ends were 10 bases for V and 4 bases for J; bases not matched to a gene: 5. The CDR3 DNA reads as TGTGCCATAATGGACAGGGTCTATGGCTACACCTTC. Translation gives CAIMDRVYGYTF.

V is TRBV5-1 and J is TRBJ2-1; 8 bases fit TRBD1. The CDR3 spans 17 residues. V shed 4 bases, J shed 7 bases, and the junction held 16 bases outside the gene matches. The V gene's germline CDR1 is SGHRS and CDR2 YFSETQ. CDR3 in DNA: TGCGCCAGCAGCCCGGAACTCGGACAGGGATTTGGGAATGAGCAGTTCTTC. This codes for CASSPELGQGFGNEQFF.

The chain links TRBV5-1 to TRBJ2-3, with TRBD2 as a possible D gene (6 bases). Germline lookup yields CDR1 SGHRS and CDR2 YFSETQ. The CDR3 consists of 15 residues. Trimming stripped 4 bases from V and 10 bases from J, with 22 bases between. CDR3 DNA sequence: TGCGCCAGCAGCCCCGTCGGGAGCGGTGATAGTTCGCAGTATTTT. Amino acid sequence: CASSPVGSGDSSQYF.

The J gene is TRBJ1-3, the V gene TRBV5-4; 7 bases map to TRBD1. The CDR3 covers 14 residues. Germline values: CDR1 SGHNT, CDR2 YYREEE (reference sequence). J gave up 0 bases and V 5 bases, and 2 bases lay outside the gene matches. The CDR3 sequence: CASRPGGSGNTIYF. CDR3 DNA sequence: TGTGCCAGCAGGCCAGGGGGCTCTGGAAACACCATATATTTT.

This clone was seen more than once but under ten times. The chain employs TRBV5-4 and TRBJ2-1; maybe TRBD1 (6 bases). The CDR3 sequence is 17 residues long. V shed 2 bases and J shed 0 bases, with 15 bases lying between them. The germline CDR1 and CDR2 sequences are SGHNT and YYREEE (reference sequence). The CDR3 region is CASSFGQLLFSYNEQFF. In DNA form, the CDR3 reads TGTGCCAGCAGCTTTGGACAGTTACTTTTCTCCTACAATGAGCAGTTCTTC.

The gene calls are TRBV19 and TRBJ2-5; D is unresolved. Germline CDR1 is LNHDA and CDR2 is SQIVND (reference sequence). There are 14 residues in the CDR3. Deletions cut 3 bases from V and 5 bases from J, with 13 bases between. CDR3 residues: CASSIGLRRETQYF. CDR3 in DNA: TGTGCCAGTAGTATTGGGCTTCGACGGGAGACCCAGTACTTC.